The rows below give T cell receptor beta chains drawn from one sample of a study of blood T cell repertoires in COVID-19. Sequencing used immunoSEQ multiplex PCR; TCRdb keeps in-frame clones, though not all of them. The sample holds more than 200,000 clones; around nine tenths are singletons and the top ten take 2% to 2.5%. Input material: peripheral blood. These TCRs come from a woman aged 40 to 55 who had recovered from COVID-19. CDR3s include the opening cysteine and the closing phenylalanine or tryptophan. D genes are given only for firm matches. Clone size is not always given. Where it is, it says once, few, many or a class for expanded clones.

clone size: NA; V gene: TRBV25-1; J gene: TRBJ2-3; D gene: NA; CDR3 DNA: TGTGCCAGCAGTGAAGGACACACAGATACGCAGTATTTT; CDR3 protein: CASSEGHTDTQYF
clone size: NA; V gene: TRBV5-4; J gene: TRBJ2-7; D gene: NA; CDR3 DNA: TGTGCCAGCAGCTTGACAGGGCCGTACGAGCAGTACTTC; CDR3 protein: CASSLTGPYEQYF
clone size: NA; V gene: TRBV11-3; J gene: TRBJ2-1; D gene: NA; CDR3 DNA: TGTGCCAGCAGCTTAGCACTAGCACGTGAGCAGTTCTTC; CDR3 protein: CASSLALAREQFF
clone size: once; V gene: TRBV7-9; J gene: TRBJ2-6; D gene: TRBD1; CDR3 DNA: TGTGCCAGCAGCTTAGCACAGGGGTCTGGGGCCAACGTCCTGACTTTC; CDR3 protein: CASSLAQGSGANVLTF
clone size: NA; V gene: TRBV5-1; J gene: TRBJ2-4; D gene: TRBD1; CDR3 DNA: TGCGCCAGCAGCTTGTTTCAGGGCGGACAGGACAAAAACATTCAGTACTTC; CDR3 protein: CASSLFQGGQDKNIQYF
clone size: NA; V gene: TRBV4-2; J gene: TRBJ1-5; D gene: TRBD1; CDR3 DNA: TGTGCCAGCAGCCAAGAGCTTGGGACAGTTAGCAATCAGCCCCAGCATTTT; CDR3 protein: CASSQELGTVSNQPQHF
clone size: NA; V gene: TRBV11-2; J gene: TRBJ1-2; D gene: NA; CDR3 DNA: TGTGCCAGCAGCGGAGGCCACTATGGCTACACCTTC; CDR3 protein: CASSGGHYGYTF
clone size: once; V gene: TRBV27; J gene: TRBJ2-7; D gene: TRBD1; CDR3 DNA: TGTGCCAGCAGTTTGGGGACAGGGGGATCCTTCGAGCAGTACTTC; CDR3 protein: CASSLGTGGSFEQYF
clone size: NA; V gene: TRBV6-5; J gene: TRBJ1-4; D gene: NA; CDR3 DNA: TGTGCCAGCAGGGGGGGGGCAGGGAAAGGTGAAAAACTGTTTTTT; CDR3 protein: CASRGGAGKGEKLFF
clone size: NA; V gene: TRBV21-1; J gene: TRBJ2-1; D gene: NA; CDR3 DNA: TGTGCCAGCAGCACCAAGCGGGAGAGCTCCTACAATGAGCAGTTCTTC; CDR3 protein: CASSTKRESSYNEQFF
clone size: NA; V gene: TRBV10-2; J gene: TRBJ2-1; D gene: TRBD2; CDR3 DNA: TGCGCCAGCATCCCCTCGGGGGGCAATGAGCAGTTCTTC; CDR3 protein: CASIPSGGNEQFF
clone size: NA; V gene: TRBV7-3; J gene: TRBJ2-1; D gene: NA; CDR3 DNA: TGTGCCAGCAGCTTAACGAGCAGGGTCAGCTTCTACAATGAGCAGTTCTTC; CDR3 protein: CASSLTSRVSFYNEQFF
clone size: NA; V gene: TRBV28; J gene: TRBJ1-5; D gene: NA; CDR3 DNA: TGTGCCAGCAGTCAAGGGGGGGCGGGCCAGCCCCAGCATTTT; CDR3 protein: CASSQGGAGQPQHF
clone size: NA; V gene: TRBV7-8; J gene: TRBJ1-6; D gene: NA; CDR3 DNA: TGTGCCAGCAGCCCGGGTGTCCGTAATTCACCCCTCCACTTT; CDR3 protein: CASSPGVRNSPLHF
clone size: NA; V gene: TRBV6-1; J gene: TRBJ2-3; D gene: TRBD2; CDR3 DNA: TGTGCCAGCAGTGAAGCGCTAGCGCTGGGGGGGTCCTATACGCAGTATTTT; CDR3 protein: CASSEALALGGSYTQYF
clone size: NA; V gene: TRBV6-6; J gene: TRBJ2-7; D gene: NA; CDR3 DNA: TGTGCCAGCAGTTCTTCCAGGGATTACGAGCAGTACTTC; CDR3 protein: CASSSSRDYEQYF
clone size: NA; V gene: TRBV7-2; J gene: TRBJ2-5; D gene: TRBD2; CDR3 DNA: TGTGCCAGCAGCCTAATAGCGGGAGCCCAAGAGACCCAGTACTTC; CDR3 protein: CASSLIAGAQETQYF
clone size: NA; V gene: TRBV11-2; J gene: TRBJ2-5; D gene: NA; CDR3 DNA: TGTGCCAGCAGCTTAAGTTTGGGCCTAGCAGAGACCCAGTACTTC; CDR3 protein: CASSLSLGLAETQYF
clone size: NA; V gene: TRBV7-2; J gene: TRBJ1-4; D gene: TRBD1; CDR3 DNA: TGTGCCAGCAGCTTAGGGGACAGGAATAATGAAAAACTGTTTTTT; CDR3 protein: CASSLGDRNNEKLFF
clone size: few; V gene: TRBV5-6; J gene: TRBJ1-5; D gene: NA; CDR3 DNA: TGTGCCAGCAGCTTTGGCAGGGATCAGCCCCAGCATTTT; CDR3 protein: CASSFGRDQPQHF
clone size: NA; V gene: TRBV19; J gene: TRBJ1-4; D gene: TRBD1; CDR3 DNA: TGTGCCAGTAGTAGGAGACAGGGTGCAACTAATGAAAAACTGTTTTTT; CDR3 protein: CASSRRQGATNEKLFF
clone size: NA; V gene: TRBV12-3/TRBV12-4; J gene: TRBJ2-1; D gene: NA; CDR3 DNA: TGTGCCAGCAGCGGGAACTCCTACAATGAGCAGTTCTTC; CDR3 protein: CASSGNSYNEQFF
clone size: few; V gene: TRBV25-1; J gene: TRBJ2-1; D gene: NA; CDR3 DNA: TGTGCCAGCAGTGAATCAGAAACAGTCTACAATGAGCAGTTCTTC; CDR3 protein: CASSESETVYNEQFF
clone size: NA; V gene: TRBV7-9; J gene: TRBJ1-3; D gene: NA; CDR3 DNA: TGTGCCAGCAGCCCCAGTTTCTCTGGAAACACCATATATTTT; CDR3 protein: CASSPSFSGNTIYF
clone size: NA; V gene: TRBV7-3; J gene: TRBJ2-1; D gene: TRBD2; CDR3 DNA: TGTGCCAGCAGCTTTAGCGGGAGAGCCAACAATGAGCAGTTCTTC; CDR3 protein: CASSFSGRANNEQFF
clone size: NA; V gene: TRBV6-6; J gene: TRBJ2-7; D gene: NA; CDR3 DNA: TGTGCCAGCAGTTACGAGGCCGTGGACGAGCAGTACTTC; CDR3 protein: CASSYEAVDEQYF
clone size: few; V gene: TRBV7-8; J gene: TRBJ1-2; D gene: TRBD1; CDR3 DNA: TGTGCCAGCAGCCCGCATCGGACAGGCAACGATGGCTACACCTTC; CDR3 protein: CASSPHRTGNDGYTF